The rows below give T cell receptor beta chains drawn from one sample of a study of blood T cells in healthy people across ages. TCRdb called the 5' RACE reads again in MiXCR, with one record for every CDR3 protein. The table has roughly 1.7 million distinct CDR3 sequences, about 35% seen once. What was sequenced was blood. Receptors originate from a woman between 25 and 40 years old in good health. Each CDR3 is given with its conserved first and last residue. The order of the fields is V gene, D gene, clone size, J gene, CDR3 protein, CDR3 DNA. A D gene is named only where the DNA matches it firmly. Only part of the rows carry a size: once, few, many, or a class if the clone is expanded.

TRBV7-9	TRBD1	.	TRBJ1-4	CASNGDRTNEKLFF	TGTGCCAGCAACGGGGACAGGACTAATGAAAAACTGTTTTTT
TRBV7-2	TRBD1	.	TRBJ1-6	CASSSAPGTGYSPLHF	TGTGCCAGCAGCTCGGCCCCCGGGACAGGCTACTCACCCCTCCACTTT
TRBV25-1	.	.	TRBJ2-7	CASSEFGSSTQPSYEQYF	TGTGCCAGCAGTGAATTTGGGAGTTCCACCCAACCCTCCTACGAGCAGTACTTC
TRBV4-2	.	few	TRBJ2-5	CASSQDISRGRGETQYF	TGTGCCAGCAGCCAAGATATCTCCCGGGGCCGGGGGGAGACCCAGTACTTC
TRBV11-2	.	.	TRBJ1-2	CASRLSRDGKANYGYTF	TGTGCCAGCAGGTTGTCGCGGGACGGAAAAGCTAACTATGGCTACACCTTC
TRBV10-3	.	many	TRBJ2-3	CAISETGVGTDTQYF	TGTGCCATCAGTGAAACGGGAGTGGGCACAGATACGCAGTATTTT
TRBV5-1	.	.	TRBJ1-2	CASSLGDRRNYGYTF	TGCGCCAGCAGCTTGGGCGACAGGAGGAACTATGGCTACACCTTC
TRBV2	.	.	TRBJ2-1	CASSSRTATASYEQFF	TGTGCCAGCAGTTCCCGGACAGCCACCGCTTCCTACGAGCAGTTCTTC
TRBV7-2	.	.	TRBJ2-5	CASSRSRDSYYGQYF	TGTGCCAGCAGCAGGAGCCGGGACTCTTACTACGGGCAGTACTTC
TRBV27	TRBD2	.	TRBJ2-7	CASSLWGTSRYEQYF	TGTGCCAGCAGTTTATGGGGGACTAGTAGGTACGAGCAGTACTTC
TRBV7-2	.	.	TRBJ2-5	CASSLELFPRETQYF	TGTGCCAGCAGCTTAGAGCTATTCCCCAGGGAGACCCAGTACTTC
TRBV20-1	TRBD1	many	TRBJ2-5	CSARGGQGGETQYF	TGCAGTGCTAGGGGGGGACAGGGAGGAGAGACCCAGTACTTC
TRBV4-2	.	once	TRBJ2-3	CASSQDPTPGTQYF	TGTGCCAGCAGCCAAGATCCCACTCCAGGTACGCAGTATTTT
TRBV9	TRBD2	few	TRBJ2-3	CASSPVGSGRAVAQYF	TGTGCCAGCAGCCCCGTTGGTAGCGGGAGGGCCGTTGCGCAGTATTTT
TRBV6-2/TRBV6-3	.	.	TRBJ2-7	CASNSPGHSYEQYF	TGTGCCAGCAACTCTCCGGGCCACTCCTACGAGCAGTACTTC
TRBV9	TRBD1	few	TRBJ2-3	CASSVATGVTDTQYF	TGTGCCAGCAGCGTAGCGACAGGGGTTACAGATACGCAGTATTTT
TRBV27	TRBD2	few	TRBJ2-7	CASSSQGLAGGGEQYF	TGTGCCAGCAGTTCCCAGGGACTAGCGGGAGGGGGCGAGCAGTACTTC
TRBV20-1	TRBD2	.	TRBJ2-5	CSARVGSGGAGETQYF	TGCAGTGCTAGAGTCGGGAGCGGGGGGGCCGGGGAGACCCAGTACTTC
TRBV19	TRBD2	.	TRBJ2-1	CATERRVAGASYNEQFF	TGTGCCACTGAGCGCAGGGTAGCGGGAGCTTCCTACAATGAGCAGTTCTTC
TRBV7-7	TRBD1	many	TRBJ2-3	CASSLGTGGFTDTQYF	TGTGCCAGCAGCCTAGGGACAGGGGGCTTCACAGATACGCAGTATTTT
TRBV9	.	.	TRBJ2-5	CASSVGDGGMEQYF	TGTGCCAGCAGCGTTGGGGACGGAGGAATGGAGCAGTACTTC
TRBV2	TRBD1	.	TRBJ1-2	CASEGDRNGYTF	TGTGCCAGCGAGGGGGACAGAAATGGCTACACCTTC
TRBV5-1	TRBD2	few	TRBJ2-1	CASTRLAGGPHEQFF	TGCGCCAGCACCAGACTAGCGGGAGGGCCCCATGAGCAGTTCTTC
TRBV7-2	.	once	TRBJ2-5	CASSLGGIKQYF	TGTGCCAGCAGCTTAGGGGGAATAAAGCAGTACTTC
TRBV5-1	.	.	TRBJ2-7	CASSLVGNGEQYF	TGCGCCAGCAGCTTGGTCGGGAATGGCGAGCAGTACTTC
TRBV4-1	TRBD2	many	TRBJ2-5	CASSPWGLAGGGETQYF	TGCGCCAGCAGCCCTTGGGGCCTAGCGGGGGGGGGAGAGACCCAGTACTTC
TRBV12-3/TRBV12-4	TRBD2	.	TRBJ2-5	CVSSLRGGSGETQYF	TGTGTCAGCAGCTTGCGGGGGGGATCAGGAGAGACCCAGTACTTC
TRBV7-9	TRBD2	.	TRBJ2-3	CASSLVAGPTGTQYF	TGTGCCAGCAGCTTAGTAGCGGGGCCCACAGGTACGCAGTATTTT
TRBV7-9	.	few	TRBJ1-4	CASTTPGPTELFF	TGTGCCAGCACGACTCCTGGACCCACCGAACTGTTTTTT
TRBV20-1	.	.	TRBJ2-5	CSASTDSSYNEQYF	TGCAGTGCTAGCACGGACAGTTCCTACAATGAGCAGTACTTC
TRBV6-1	.	few	TRBJ1-1	CASTRGVTMNTEAFF	TGTGCCAGCACCCGGGGGGTCACTATGAACACTGAAGCTTTCTTT
TRBV6-1	TRBD2	.	TRBJ2-3	CASKSRELAGGRSTDTQYF	TGTGCCAGCAAATCCCGCGAACTAGCGGGGGGCCGGAGCACAGATACGCAGTATTTT
TRBV10-3	TRBD2	.	TRBJ2-5	CAISGSRLAGAGETQYF	TGTGCCATCAGTGGGTCGCGACTAGCGGGGGCCGGGGAGACCCAGTACTTC
TRBV12-3/TRBV12-4	.	many	TRBJ1-1	CASSFYRDTEAFF	TGTGCCAGCAGTTTCTACAGGGACACTGAAGCTTTCTTT
TRBV6-7	TRBD1	.	TRBJ2-2	CASSYMTGGSAGELFF	TGTGCCAGCAGTTACATGACAGGGGGAAGCGCCGGGGAGCTGTTTTTT
TRBV7-2	TRBD2	few	TRBJ2-5	CASSLPGLAKTQCF	TGTGCCAGCAGCTTACCCGGACTAGCAAAGACCCAGTGCTTC
TRBV15	.	few	TRBJ2-3	CATSRAGITDTQYF	TGTGCCACCAGCAGAGCGGGAATTACAGATACGCAGTATTTT
TRBV4-1	.	many	TRBJ2-5	CASSQDRQRVAETQYF	TGCGCCAGCAGTCAAGATCGGCAGAGGGTGGCGGAGACCCAGTACTTC
TRBV4-2	.	.	TRBJ1-2	CASSQEARWGRNGYTF	TGTGCCAGCAGCCAAGAAGCCCGGTGGGGGCGGAATGGCTACACCTTC
TRBV4-3	.	.	TRBJ2-1	CASSQEFAGHNEQFF	TGCGCCAGCAGCCAAGAATTCGCGGGTCACAATGAGCAGTTCTTC
TRBV27	.	.	TRBJ2-2	CASSQLAPNIGELFF	TGTGCCAGCAGTCAACTAGCACCGAACATCGGGGAGCTGTTTTTT
TRBV5-1	TRBD2	.	TRBJ2-1	CASSLTGLAGTTQETQFF	TGCGCCAGCAGCTTGACGGGACTAGCGGGGACTACTCAAGAGACCCAGTTCTTC
TRBV5-1	.	few	TRBJ1-1	CASSLDGGVNTEAFF	TGCGCCAGCAGCTTGGATGGCGGTGTTAACACTGAAGCTTTCTTT
TRBV25-1	.	few	TRBJ2-4	CASSELYGQYF	TGTGCCAGCAGTGAATTGTACGGGCAGTACTTC
TRBV27	.	few	TRBJ2-7	CASGTLAYEQYF	TGTGCCAGCGGAACGCTAGCTTACGAGCAGTACTTC
TRBV2	TRBD2	few	TRBJ2-5	CASSRLAGQQETQYF	TGTGCCAGCAGTCGACTAGCGGGCCAACAAGAGACCCAGTACTTC
TRBV5-5	TRBD2	.	TRBJ2-3	CASTFSGGAGTDTQYF	TGTGCCAGCACCTTCAGCGGGGGGGCGGGCACAGATACGCAGTATTTT
TRBV27	.	.	TRBJ2-5	CASSLLSGTPYGQYF	TGTGCCAGCAGTCTCCTTTCCGGGACACCTTACGGGCAGTACTTC
TRBV7-6	.	.	TRBJ2-2	CASSLDTTGQTGELFF	TGTGCCAGCAGCTTAGACACAACAGGGCAGACCGGGGAGCTGTTTTTT
TRBV12-3/TRBV12-4	.	few	TRBJ1-1	CASGSRNTEAFF	TGTGCCAGCGGCTCGCGGAACACTGAAGCTTTCTTT
TRBV6-6	.	.	TRBJ2-7	CASSGGAPYSYEQYF	TGTGCCAGCAGTGGGGGAGCCCCGTACTCCTACGAGCAGTACTTC
TRBV27	.	.	TRBJ2-3	CASSLRVLQGTQYF	TGTGCCAGCAGTTTACGCGTCCTCCAGGGTACGCAGTATTTT
TRBV20-1	.	.	TRBJ2-1	CSARDGSFEGNEQFF	TGCAGTGCTAGAGACGGCTCCTTTGAGGGAAATGAGCAGTTCTTC
TRBV5-5	TRBD1	.	TRBJ2-7	CASNLIGQGLSYEQYF	TGTGCCAGCAACTTGATAGGACAGGGCCTCTCCTACGAGCAGTACTTC
TRBV2	.	few	TRBJ2-1	CASRDETPYNEQFF	TGTGCCAGCAGAGACGAGACCCCTTACAATGAGCAGTTCTTC
TRBV29-1	.	few	TRBJ1-1	CSVGRGGWGDTEAFF	TGCAGCGTTGGCCGGGGGGGCTGGGGCGACACTGAAGCTTTCTTT
TRBV6-1	.	few	TRBJ2-5	CATGGERLETQYF	TGTGCCACCGGGGGCGAGCGCTTAGAGACCCAGTACTTC
TRBV5-5	.	.	TRBJ2-3	CASRVDTDTQYF	TGTGCCAGCAGAGTGGACACAGATACGCAGTATTTT
TRBV6-5	TRBD2	.	TRBJ2-2	CASGRGGLNTGELFF	TGTGCCAGTGGCCGGGGGGGGTTAAACACCGGGGAGCTGTTTTTT
TRBV11-2	.	.	TRBJ2-5	CASSTGTAYQETQYF	TGTGCCAGCAGCACCGGGACCGCGTACCAAGAGACCCAGTACTTC